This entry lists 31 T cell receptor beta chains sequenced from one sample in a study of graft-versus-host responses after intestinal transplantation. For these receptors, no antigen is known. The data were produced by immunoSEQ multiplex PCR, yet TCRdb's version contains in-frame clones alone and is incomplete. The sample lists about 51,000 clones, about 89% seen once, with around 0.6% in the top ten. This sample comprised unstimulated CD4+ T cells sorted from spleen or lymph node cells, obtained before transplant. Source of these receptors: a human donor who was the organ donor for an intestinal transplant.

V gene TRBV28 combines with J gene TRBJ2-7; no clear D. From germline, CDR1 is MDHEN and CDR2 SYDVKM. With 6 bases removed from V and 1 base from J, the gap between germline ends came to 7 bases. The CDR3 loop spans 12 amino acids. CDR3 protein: CASSLGSYEQYF. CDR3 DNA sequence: TGTGCCAGCAGCCTAGGATCCTACGAGCAGTACTTC.

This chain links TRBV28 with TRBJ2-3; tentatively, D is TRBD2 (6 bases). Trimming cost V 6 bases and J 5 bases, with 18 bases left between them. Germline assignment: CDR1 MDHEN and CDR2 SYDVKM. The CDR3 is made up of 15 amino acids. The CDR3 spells CASSPPGVVKDTQYF. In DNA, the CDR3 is TGTGCCAGCAGCCCCCCGGGGGTAGTGAAAGATACGCAGTATTTT.

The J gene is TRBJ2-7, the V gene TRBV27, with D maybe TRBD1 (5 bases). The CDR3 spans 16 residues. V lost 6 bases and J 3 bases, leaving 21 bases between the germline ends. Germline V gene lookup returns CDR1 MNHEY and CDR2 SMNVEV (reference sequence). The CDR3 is CASRGLTGTLGYEQYF. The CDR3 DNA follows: TGTGCCAGCAGGGGTCTTACAGGTACTCTTGGCTACGAGCAGTACTTC.

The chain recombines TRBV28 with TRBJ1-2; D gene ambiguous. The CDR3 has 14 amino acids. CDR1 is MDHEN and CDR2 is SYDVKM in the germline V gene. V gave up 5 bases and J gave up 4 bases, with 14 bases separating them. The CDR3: CASSPRTGTYGYTF. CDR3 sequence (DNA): TGTGCCAGCAGTCCCCGGACGGGAACCTATGGCTACACCTTC.

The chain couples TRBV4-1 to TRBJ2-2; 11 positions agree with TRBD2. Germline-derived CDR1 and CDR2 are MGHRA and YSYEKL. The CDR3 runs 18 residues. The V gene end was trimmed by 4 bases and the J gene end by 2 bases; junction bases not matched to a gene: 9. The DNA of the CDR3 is TGCGCCAGCAGCCTTCGAACTAGCGGGAGCCCAAACACCGGGGAGCTGTTTTTT. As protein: CASSLRTSGSPNTGELFF.

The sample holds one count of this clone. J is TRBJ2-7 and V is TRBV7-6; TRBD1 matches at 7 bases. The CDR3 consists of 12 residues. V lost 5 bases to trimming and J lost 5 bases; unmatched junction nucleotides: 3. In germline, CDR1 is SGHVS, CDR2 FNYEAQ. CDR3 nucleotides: TGTGCCAGCAGCCAGACAGGGAACGAGCAGTACTTC. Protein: CASSQTGNEQYF.

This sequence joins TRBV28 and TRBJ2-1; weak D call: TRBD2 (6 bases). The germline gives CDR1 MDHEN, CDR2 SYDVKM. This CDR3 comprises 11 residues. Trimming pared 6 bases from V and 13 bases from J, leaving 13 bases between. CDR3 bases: TGTGCCAGCAGCCCGCGACTAGATCAGTTCTTC. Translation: CASSPRLDQFF.

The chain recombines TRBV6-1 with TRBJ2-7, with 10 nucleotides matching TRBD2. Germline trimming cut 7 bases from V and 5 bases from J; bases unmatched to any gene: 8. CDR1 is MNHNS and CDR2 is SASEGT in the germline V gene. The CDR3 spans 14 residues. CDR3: CASTGTSEAHEQYF. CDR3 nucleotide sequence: TGTGCCAGCACCGGGACTAGCGAGGCGCACGAGCAGTACTTC.

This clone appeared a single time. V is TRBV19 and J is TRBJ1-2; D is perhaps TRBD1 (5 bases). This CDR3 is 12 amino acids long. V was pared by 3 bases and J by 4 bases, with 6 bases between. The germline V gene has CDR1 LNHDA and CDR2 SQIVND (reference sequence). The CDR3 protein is CASSITGYGYTF. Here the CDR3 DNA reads TGTGCCAGTAGTATTACAGGCTATGGCTACACCTTC.

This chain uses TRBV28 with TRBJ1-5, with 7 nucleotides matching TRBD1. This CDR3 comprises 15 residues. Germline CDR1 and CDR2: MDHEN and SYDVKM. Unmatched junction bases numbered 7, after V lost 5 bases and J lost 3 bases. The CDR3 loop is CASSPLDRANQPQHF. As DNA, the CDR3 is TGTGCCAGCAGTCCTCTCGACAGGGCCAATCAGCCCCAGCATTTT.

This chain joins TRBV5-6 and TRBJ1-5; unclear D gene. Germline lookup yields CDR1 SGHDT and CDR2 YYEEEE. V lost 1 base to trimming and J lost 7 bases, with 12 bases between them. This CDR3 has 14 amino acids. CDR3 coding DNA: TGTGCCAGCAGCTTGTGGCAGGCCGTCCAGCCCCAGCATTTT. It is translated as CASSLWQAVQPQHF.

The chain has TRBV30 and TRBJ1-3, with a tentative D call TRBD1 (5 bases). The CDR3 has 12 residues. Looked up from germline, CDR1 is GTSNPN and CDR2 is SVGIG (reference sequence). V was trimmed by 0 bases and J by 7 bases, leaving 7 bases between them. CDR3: CAWSVRGNTIYF. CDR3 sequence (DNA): TGTGCCTGGAGTGTACGGGGGAACACCATATATTTT. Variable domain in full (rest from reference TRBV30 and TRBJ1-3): SQTIHQWPATLVQPVGSPLSLECTVEGTSNPNLYWYRQAAGRGLQLLFYSVGIGQISSEVPQNLSASRPQDRQFILSSKKLLLSDSGFYLCAWSVRGNTIYFGEGSWLTVV.

The CDR3 DNA reads TGTGCCAGCAGCGCAACGTCCGGGGGAACTAATGAAAAACTGTTTTTT. It specifies CASSATSGGTNEKLFF. V is TRBV9 and J is TRBJ1-4; tentative D call: TRBD1 (5 bases). V was clipped by 3 bases and J by 1 base, with 13 bases between them. This CDR3 is built from 16 residues. In germline, CDR1 is SGDLS, CDR2 YYNGEE. Complete variable domain (other parts from reference TRBV9 and TRBJ1-4): DSGVTQTPKHLITATGQRVTLRCSPRSGDLSVYWYQQSLDQGLQFLIQYYNGEERAKGNILERFSAQQFPDLHSELNLSSLELGDSALYFCASSATSGGTNEKLFFGSGTQLSVL.

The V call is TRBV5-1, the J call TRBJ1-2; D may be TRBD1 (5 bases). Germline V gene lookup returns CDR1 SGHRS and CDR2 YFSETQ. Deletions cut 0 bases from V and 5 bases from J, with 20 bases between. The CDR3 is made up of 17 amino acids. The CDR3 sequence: CASSLVLTPRGGYGYTF. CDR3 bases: TGCGCCAGCAGCTTGGTCTTGACACCCCGCGGGGGATATGGCTACACCTTC.

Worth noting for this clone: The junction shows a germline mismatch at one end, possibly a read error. In nucleotides, the CDR3 is TGTGCCGGCAGCCGTGGGGGGGGCCCTGGAAACACCATATATTTT. Encoded protein: CAGSRGGGPGNTIYF. The V and J genes are TRBV7-3 and TRBJ1-3; possible D gene TRBD1, 6 bases. Germline CDR1 and CDR2: SGHTA and FQGTGA. The CDR3 loop spans 15 amino acids.

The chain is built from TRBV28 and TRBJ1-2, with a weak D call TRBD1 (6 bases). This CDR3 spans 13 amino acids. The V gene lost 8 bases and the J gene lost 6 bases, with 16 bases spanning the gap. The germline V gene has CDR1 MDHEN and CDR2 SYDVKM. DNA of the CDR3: TGTGCCAGCTCTTGGGACATTCCGGATGGCTACACCTTC. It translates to CASSWDIPDGYTF.

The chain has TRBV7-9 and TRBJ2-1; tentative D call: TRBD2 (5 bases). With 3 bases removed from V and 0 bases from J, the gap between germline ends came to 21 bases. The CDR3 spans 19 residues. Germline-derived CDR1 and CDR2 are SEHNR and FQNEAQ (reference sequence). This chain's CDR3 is CASSFPSLYSAYSYNEQFF. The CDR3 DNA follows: TGTGCCAGCAGCTTCCCCTCCCTATATAGCGCTTACTCCTACAATGAGCAGTTCTTC.

CDR3 in DNA: TGTGCCAGCAGTTTGGCAGATACAAACTATGGCTACACCTTC. The encoded protein is CASSLADTNYGYTF. The gene calls are TRBV28 and TRBJ1-2, with D unclear. This CDR3 region has 14 residues. Trimming pared 3 bases from V and 2 bases from J, leaving 10 bases between. Germline V gives CDR1 MDHEN, CDR2 SYDVKM.

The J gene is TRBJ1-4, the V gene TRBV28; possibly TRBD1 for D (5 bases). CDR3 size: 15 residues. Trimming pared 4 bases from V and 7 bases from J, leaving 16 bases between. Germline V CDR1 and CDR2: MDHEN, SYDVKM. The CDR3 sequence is CASSSQAGQVEKLFF. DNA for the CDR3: TGTGCCAGCAGTTCTCAGGCGGGGCAAGTTGAAAAACTGTTTTTT.

DNA for the CDR3: TGTGCCAGCAGCTCGATTCCCCTCCGACACAGGCTAGCCAAAAACATTCAGTACTTC. Its protein product is CASSSIPLRHRLAKNIQYF. The rearrangement links TRBV7-9 to TRBJ2-4, with D perhaps TRBD1 (5 bases). The germline CDR1 and CDR2 sequences are SEHNR and FQNEAQ (reference sequence). This CDR3 is built from 19 residues. Trimming pared 4 bases from V and 0 bases from J, leaving 22 bases between. The variable domain in full, with the rest retrieved from reference TRBV7-9 and TRBJ2-4, is DTGVSQNPRHKITKRGQNVTFRCDPISEHNRLYWYRQTLGQGPEFLTYFQNEAQLEKSRLLSDRFSAERPKGSFSTLEIQRTEQGDSAMYLCASSSIPLRHRLAKNIQYFGAGTRLSVL.

The CDR3 DNA reads TGCGCCAGCAGCTCCCTAGCGGGAGTAAGAACCGGGGAGCTGTTTTTT. This sequence encodes CASSSLAGVRTGELFF. The chain carries TRBV5-1 and TRBJ2-2, with 10 nucleotides matching TRBD2. The germline gives CDR1 SGHRS, CDR2 YFSETQ. J was trimmed by 5 bases and V by 3 bases; bases with no gene match: 7. This CDR3 comprises 16 residues.

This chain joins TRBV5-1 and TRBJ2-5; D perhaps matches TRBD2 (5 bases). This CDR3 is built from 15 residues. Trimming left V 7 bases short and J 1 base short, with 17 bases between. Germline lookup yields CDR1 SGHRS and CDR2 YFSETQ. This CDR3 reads CASAKDGAAQETQYF. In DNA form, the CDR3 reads TGCGCCAGCGCTAAAGACGGAGCGGCCCAAGAGACCCAGTACTTC. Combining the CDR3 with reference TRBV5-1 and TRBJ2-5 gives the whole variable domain KAGVTQTPRYLIKTRGQQVTLSCSPISGHRSVSWYQQTPGQGLQFLFEYFSETQRNKGNFPGRFSGRQFSNSRSEMNVSTLELGDSALYLCASAKDGAAQETQYFGPGTRLLVL.

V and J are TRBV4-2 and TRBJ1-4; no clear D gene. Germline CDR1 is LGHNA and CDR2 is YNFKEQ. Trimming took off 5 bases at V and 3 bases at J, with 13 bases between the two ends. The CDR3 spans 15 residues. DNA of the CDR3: TGTGCCAGCAGCGTGGCCGTCGGGGCTAATGAAAAACTGTTTTTT. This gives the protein CASSVAVGANEKLFF.

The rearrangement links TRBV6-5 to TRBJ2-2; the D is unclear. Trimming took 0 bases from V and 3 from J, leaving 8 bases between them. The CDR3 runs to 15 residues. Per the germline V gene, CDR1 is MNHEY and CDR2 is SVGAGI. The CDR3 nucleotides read TGTGCCAGCAGTTACTCACGCGCGGACACCGGGGAGCTGTTTTTT. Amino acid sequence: CASSYSRADTGELFF.

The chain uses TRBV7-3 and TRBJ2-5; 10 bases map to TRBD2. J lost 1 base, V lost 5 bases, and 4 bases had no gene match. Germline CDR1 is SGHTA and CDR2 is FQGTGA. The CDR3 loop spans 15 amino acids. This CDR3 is CASSLAGAPQETQYF. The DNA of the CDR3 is TGTGCCAGCAGCCTAGCGGGAGCCCCCCAAGAGACCCAGTACTTC.

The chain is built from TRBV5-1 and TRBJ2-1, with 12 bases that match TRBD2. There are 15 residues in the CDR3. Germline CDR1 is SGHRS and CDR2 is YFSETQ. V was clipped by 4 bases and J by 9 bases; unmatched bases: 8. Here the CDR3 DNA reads TGCGCCAGCAGCCCCGCGACTAGCGGGAGTATTGAGCAGTTCTTC. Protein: CASSPATSGSIEQFF.

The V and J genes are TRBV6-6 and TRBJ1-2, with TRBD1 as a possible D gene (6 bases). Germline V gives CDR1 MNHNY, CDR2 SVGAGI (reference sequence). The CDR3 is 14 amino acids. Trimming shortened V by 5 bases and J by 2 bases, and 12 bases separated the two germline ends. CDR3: CASSTGIVNYGYTF. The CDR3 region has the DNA TGTGCCAGCAGTACAGGGATCGTGAACTATGGCTACACCTTC.

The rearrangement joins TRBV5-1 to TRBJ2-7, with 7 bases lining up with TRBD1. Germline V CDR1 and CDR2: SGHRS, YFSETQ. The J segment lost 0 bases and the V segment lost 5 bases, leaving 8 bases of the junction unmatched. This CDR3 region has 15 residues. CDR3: CASRYGTADSYEQYF. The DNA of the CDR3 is TGCGCCAGCAGGTACGGGACAGCCGACTCCTACGAGCAGTACTTC.

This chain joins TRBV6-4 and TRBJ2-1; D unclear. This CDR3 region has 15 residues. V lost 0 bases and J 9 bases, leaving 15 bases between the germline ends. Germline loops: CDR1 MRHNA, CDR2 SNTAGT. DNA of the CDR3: TGTGCCAGCAGTGACTCGCCTCGGGTATTGGGTGAGCAGTTCTTC. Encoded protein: CASSDSPRVLGEQFF.

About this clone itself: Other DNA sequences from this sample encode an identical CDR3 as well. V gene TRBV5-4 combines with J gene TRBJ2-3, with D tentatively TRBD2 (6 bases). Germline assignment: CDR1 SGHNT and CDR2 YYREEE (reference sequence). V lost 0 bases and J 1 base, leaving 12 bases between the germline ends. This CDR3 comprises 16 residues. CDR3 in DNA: TGTGCCAGCAGCTTGGGGGCCGGCGGGGGCACAGATACGCAGTATTTT. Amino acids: CASSLGAGGGTDTQYF.

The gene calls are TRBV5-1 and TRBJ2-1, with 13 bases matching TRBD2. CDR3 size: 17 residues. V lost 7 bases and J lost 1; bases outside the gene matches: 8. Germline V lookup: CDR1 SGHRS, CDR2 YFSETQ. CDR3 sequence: CASSWTSGSRSYNEQFF. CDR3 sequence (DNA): TGCGCCAGCTCATGGACTAGCGGGAGTAGGTCCTACAATGAGCAGTTCTTC. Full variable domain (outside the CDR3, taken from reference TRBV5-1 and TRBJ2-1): KAGVTQTPRYLIKTRGQQVTLSCSPISGHRSVSWYQQTPGQGLQFLFEYFSETQRNKGNFPGRFSGRQFSNSRSEMNVSTLELGDSALYLCASSWTSGSRSYNEQFFGPGTRLTVL.